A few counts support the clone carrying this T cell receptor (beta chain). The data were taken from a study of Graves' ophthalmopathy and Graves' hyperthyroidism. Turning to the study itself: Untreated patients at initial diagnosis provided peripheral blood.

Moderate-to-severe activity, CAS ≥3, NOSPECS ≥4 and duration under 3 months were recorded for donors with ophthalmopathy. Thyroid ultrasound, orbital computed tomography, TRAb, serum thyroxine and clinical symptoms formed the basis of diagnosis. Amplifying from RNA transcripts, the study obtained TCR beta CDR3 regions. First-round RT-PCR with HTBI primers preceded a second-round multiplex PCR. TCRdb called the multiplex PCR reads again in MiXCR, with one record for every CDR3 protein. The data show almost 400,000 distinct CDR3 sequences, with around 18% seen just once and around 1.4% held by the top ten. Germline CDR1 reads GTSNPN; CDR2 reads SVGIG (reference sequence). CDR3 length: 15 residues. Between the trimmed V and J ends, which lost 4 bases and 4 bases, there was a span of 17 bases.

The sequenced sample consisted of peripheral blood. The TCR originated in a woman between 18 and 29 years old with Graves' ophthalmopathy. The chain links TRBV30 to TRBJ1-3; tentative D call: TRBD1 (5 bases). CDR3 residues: CAWTKLGGDGNTIYF. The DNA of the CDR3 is TGTGCCTGGACCAAACTGGGAGGGGACGGAAACACCATATATTTT.